The clone carrying this T cell receptor (beta chain) was observed at least ten times. As yet, its antigen is unknown. Looked up from germline, CDR1 is DFQATT and CDR2 is SNEGSKA (reference sequence). The CDR3 runs 15 residues. Trimming removed 1 base from V and 4 bases from J, with 14 bases in between. Each CDR3 protein is one row after TCRdb ran MiXCR on the 5' RACE reads. Of about 340,000 distinct CDR3 sequences listed, 7.5% to 9% are singletons. This record belongs to a study of CD8 T cells in ankylosing spondylitis. General study points: There was a TCR beta motif, made of eight highly homologous variants, that appeared characteristic of ankylosing spondylitis blood.

The receptor comes from a male donor with ankylosing spondylitis. The V and J genes are TRBV20-1 and TRBJ2-1; D not resolved. Sequencing was done on a sample of blood, either unsorted or a sorted T cell fraction (not recorded which). CDR3 residues: CSARAPARVYNEQFF. In nucleotides, the CDR3 is TGCAGTGCTAGAGCCCCAGCAAGGGTGTACAATGAGCAGTTCTTC.